In this sample, the clone carrying this T cell receptor (beta chain) turned up a few times. It was with 60 Vbeta and 13 Jbeta primers that the PCR ran. Profiled with immunoSEQ multiplex PCR; TCRdb holds only in-frame clones, not every one. The repertoire holds about 160,000 clones, with roughly 84% as singletons. This record comes from a study of cytomegalovirus exposure and HLA in healthy donors. Material for sequencing was PBMCs. The sequence derives from a young man in good health and CMV-seropositive.

Written as DNA, the CDR3 is TGTGCCGGGAGGGCGGGGTACAATGAGCAGTTCTTC. Translating it yields CAGRAGYNEQFF. The chain joins TRBV9 to TRBJ2-1; TRBD2 matches at 7 bases. The junction had 5 bases not matched to a gene; V was cut back by 10 bases and J by 4 bases. The CDR3 is 12 residues long. CDR1 is SGDLS and CDR2 is YYNGEE in the germline V gene.